These 28 T cell receptor beta chains were sequenced from one sample in a study of blood T cells in healthy people across ages. Alongside a J-beta primer mix, a sample-barcoded 5' primer served in a second PCR lasting about 6 to 12 cycles. TCRdb passed the 5' RACE reads through MiXCR, listing each CDR3 protein once. This table has approximately 780,000 distinct CDR3 sequences, about a quarter appearing once. These data also formed part of another study, on T cells of mothers and their children.

The sample was blood. Receptors were obtained from a boy aged 10-17 years in good health.

This clonotype was seen a handful of times. V is TRBV7-6 and J is TRBJ2-1, with unresolved D. The CDR3 contains 15 residues. Germline V gene lookup returns CDR1 SGHVS and CDR2 FNYEAQ. Trimming stripped 3 bases from V and 0 bases from J, with 9 bases between. DNA of the CDR3: TGTGCCAGCAGCTTTTGGGGTGTCTCCTACAATGAGCAGTTCTTC. Its protein is CASSFWGVSYNEQFF.

This clonotype occurred a few times. The rearrangement joins TRBV6-2 or TRBV6-3 to TRBJ2-1, with a weak D call TRBD2 (6 bases). V lost 7 bases, J lost 10 bases, and 11 bases lay in between. Germline assignment: CDR1 MNHEY and CDR2 SVGEGT. This CDR3 spans 11 amino acids. The CDR3, as DNA: TGTGCCAGCAACCGGGGGAGCGAGCAGTTCTTC. This sequence encodes CASNRGSEQFF.

V usage is TRBV15 and J usage is TRBJ1-1; a weak D match, TRBD1 (6 bases). The CDR3 extends over 16 amino acids. Germline V gives CDR1 LNHNV, CDR2 YYDKDF (reference sequence). Trimming cost V 0 bases and J 5 bases, with 16 bases left between them. CDR3 in amino acids: CATSRDRKGGGTEAFF. Written as DNA, the CDR3 is TGTGCCACCAGCAGAGACCGAAAGGGAGGGGGGACTGAAGCTTTCTTT.

J is TRBJ2-3 and V is TRBV24-1; 7 bases fit TRBD2. The CDR3 runs 15 residues. Trimming at V came to 3 bases and at J to 0 bases, leaving 2 bases not matched to a gene. The V gene's germline CDR1 is KGHDR and CDR2 SFDVKD. The CDR3 loop reads CATSDASGSTDTQYF. The DNA for the CDR3 is TGTGCCACCAGTGATGCTAGCGGTAGCACAGATACGCAGTATTTT.

This clonotype has only a few counts. The V call is TRBV11-2, the J call TRBJ2-5; 8 bases fit TRBD2. With V trimmed by 6 bases and J by 0 bases, 6 bases remained unmatched. The germline V gene encodes CDR1 SGHAT and CDR2 FQNNGV. This CDR3 region has 15 residues. The CDR3 protein is CASSRAGDYQETQYF. For the CDR3, the DNA is TGTGCCAGCAGTCGAGCGGGGGATTACCAAGAGACCCAGTACTTC.

This clonotype was detected only a few times. The chain joins TRBV7-8 to TRBJ1-5; the D is unclear. Looked up from germline, CDR1 is SGHVS and CDR2 is FQNEAQ. V lost 5 bases to trimming and J lost 3 bases, with 5 bases between them. This CDR3 comprises 12 residues. CDR3 loop: CASSDPNQPQHF. For the CDR3, the DNA is TGTGCCAGCAGCGACCCCAATCAGCCCCAGCATTTT.

The V and J genes are TRBV12-3 or TRBV12-4 and TRBJ2-5; no clear D gene. V was clipped by 6 bases and J by 5 bases, with 10 bases between them. The CDR3 is made up of 12 amino acids. This CDR3 is CASSRGSETQYF. As DNA, the CDR3 is TGTGCCAGCAGCCGTGGGTCGGAGACCCAGTACTTC.

This clonotype was seen repeatedly, ten times or more. The V gene is TRBV20-1, the J gene TRBJ1-1; 7 nucleotides align to TRBD1. The CDR3 consists of 14 residues. J gave up 1 base and V 0 bases, and 2 bases lay outside the gene matches. CDR1 and CDR2 (germline): DFQATT, SNEGSKA (reference sequence). The CDR3 region is CSARETGTNTEAFF. CDR3 nucleotides: TGCAGTGCTAGAGAGACAGGGACGAACACTGAAGCTTTCTTT.

This clonotype was found a few times. The gene calls are TRBV28 and TRBJ1-1, with no clear D. CDR1 and CDR2 from the germline V gene are MDHEN and SYDVKM. V was shortened by 6 bases and J by 7 bases, with 12 bases between the two germline ends. CDR3 length: 12 amino acids. The CDR3 here is CASRPTTGEAFF. CDR3 sequence (DNA): TGTGCCAGCAGACCCACGACGGGTGAAGCTTTCTTT.

The J gene is TRBJ2-1, the V gene TRBV20-1; 9 nucleotides align to TRBD2. The junction had 4 bases not matched to a gene; V was cut back by 0 bases and J by 4 bases. The V gene's germline CDR1 is DFQATT and CDR2 SNEGSKA (reference sequence). The CDR3 is 15 residues long. CDR3 amino acids: CSARDGGGGYNEQFF. Here the CDR3 DNA reads TGCAGTGCTAGAGATGGCGGGGGGGGATACAATGAGCAGTTCTTC.

In nucleotides, the CDR3 is TGTGCCAGCAGTGAACTAGCGCTTTACAATGAGCAGTTCTTC. As protein: CASSELALYNEQFF. This chain joins TRBV2 and TRBJ2-5, with D possibly TRBD2 on 6 matching bases. With the DNA end fitting TRBJ2-1 better, the J assignment may be wrong. CDR3 length equals 14 residues. The germline CDR1 and CDR2 sequences are SNHLY and FYNNEI.

The chain combines TRBV18 with TRBJ2-6; D remains ambiguous. V dropped 5 bases and J dropped 0 bases, with 17 bases sitting between them. The CDR3 has 18 amino acids. CDR1 KGHSH and CDR2 LQKENI come from the germline V gene. CDR3: CASSASTLGVSGANVLTF. The CDR3 DNA follows: TGTGCCAGCTCAGCTTCGACTCTTGGAGTCTCTGGGGCCAACGTCCTGACTTTC.

This clonotype came up a few times. The chain is built from TRBV29-1 and TRBJ1-6; possibly TRBD1 for D (5 bases). CDR1 SQVTM and CDR2 ANQGSEA come from the germline V gene. This CDR3 has 12 residues. The V and J ends lost 4 bases and 9 bases respectively, with 10 bases between them. In DNA form, the CDR3 reads TGCAGCGTTGGAGGGGCAGCTTCACCCCTCCACTTT. Its protein is CSVGGAASPLHF.

This clonotype was seen a handful of times. The chain joins TRBV24-1 to TRBJ2-1; TRBD2 matches at 7 bases. The CDR3 totals 15 residues. The germline CDR1 and CDR2 sequences are KGHDR and SFDVKD. V was clipped by 4 bases and J by 7 bases; unmatched bases: 9. The CDR3 protein is CATSDPGTNPNEQFF. CDR3 DNA: TGTGCCACCAGTGACCCCGGGACTAACCCTAATGAGCAGTTCTTC.

This chain connects TRBV7-2 to TRBJ2-5, with D maybe TRBD2 (6 bases). The CDR3 has 15 amino acids. With 5 bases removed from V and 2 bases from J, the gap between germline ends came to 15 bases. CDR1 is SGHTA and CDR2 is FQGNSA in the germline V gene. The CDR3 DNA follows: TGTGCCAGCAGCCAAGAACGGGAGAGACAAGAGACCCAGTACTTC. Translation gives CASSQERERQETQYF.

The J gene is TRBJ2-5, the V gene TRBV9; possibly TRBD1 for D (5 bases). The CDR3 has 15 residues. V gave up 4 bases and J gave up 2 bases, with 15 bases separating them. Germline lookup yields CDR1 SGDLS and CDR2 YYNGEE. The CDR3, as DNA: TGTGCCAGCAGCCGCAACGCTCGACAGCAAGAGACCCAGTACTTC. Translating gives CASSRNARQQETQYF.

The chain joins TRBV29-1 to TRBJ1-1; weak D call: TRBD1 (5 bases). The CDR3 totals 13 residues. Trimming left V 0 bases short and J 11 bases short, with 16 bases between. Germline assignment: CDR1 SQVTM and CDR2 ANQGSEA. The CDR3 DNA follows: TGCAGCGTTGAAGATTATGGAGGGGACGGGGCTTTCTTT. Amino acid sequence: CSVEDYGGDGAFF.

V and J are TRBV30 and TRBJ2-7; D is perhaps TRBD2 (6 bases). The ends were cut back, 6 bases at V and 1 base at J, with 10 bases in the middle. CDR1 and CDR2 (germline): GTSNPN, SVGIG (reference sequence). This CDR3 has 12 residues. As DNA, the CDR3 is TGTGCCTGTCACCGGGAGTCCTACGAGCAGTACTTC. Protein: CACHRESYEQYF.

This clonotype was observed a few times. The V gene is TRBV30, the J gene TRBJ2-5; TRBD2 might be the D (5 bases). The DNA end lines up better with TRBJ2-7; the J call may be wrong. Germline values: CDR1 GTSNPN, CDR2 SVGIG (reference sequence). CDR3 size: 13 residues. CDR3 amino acids: CAWSAGNWDEQYF. The CDR3 DNA is TGTGCCTGGAGTGCGGGAAACTGGGACGAGCAGTACTTC.

The chain combines TRBV6-5 with TRBJ1-1, with TRBD1 matching 9 bases. In germline, CDR1 is MNHEY, CDR2 SVGAGI. Trimming at V came to 9 bases and at J to 1 base, leaving 6 bases not matched to a gene. The CDR3 runs 14 residues. The chain's CDR3 is CARTGGGENTEAFF. The CDR3 DNA follows: TGTGCCAGGACAGGGGGTGGAGAGAACACTGAAGCTTTCTTT.

In its sample, this clonotype was seen a few times. The chain is built from TRBV2 and TRBJ2-3, with 7 bases aligning to TRBD1. Germline V gene lookup returns CDR1 SNHLY and CDR2 FYNNEI. The CDR3 loop spans 14 amino acids. With V trimmed by 11 bases and J by 0 bases, 8 bases remained unmatched. CDR3 coding DNA: TGTGCCGGCGCCGAGGACAGGAGCACAGATACGCAGTATTTT. This translates into CAGAEDRSTDTQYF.

The chain carries TRBV6-5 and TRBJ2-3, with D uncertain. This CDR3 spans 15 amino acids. Per germline, CDR1 MNHEY and CDR2 SVGAGI. Trimming removed 6 bases at V and 1 base at J, with 14 bases between. The CDR3 here is CASSEQQKRTDTQYF. In DNA, the CDR3 is TGTGCCAGCAGCGAACAGCAGAAACGCACAGATACGCAGTATTTT.

This rearrangement joins TRBV9 to TRBJ1-2; 7 nucleotides agree with TRBD1. The CDR3 is made up of 14 amino acids. The germline CDR1 and CDR2 sequences are SGDLS and YYNGEE. Trimming removed 3 bases from V and 4 bases from J; junction bases left unmatched: 6. This CDR3 is CASSARGQFYGYTF. CDR3 in DNA: TGTGCCAGCAGCGCGCGGGGACAGTTCTATGGCTACACCTTC. Drawing the rest from reference TRBV9 and TRBJ1-2, the complete variable domain is DSGVTQTPKHLITATGQRVTLRCSPRSGDLSVYWYQQSLDQGLQFLIQYYNGEERAKGNILERFSAQQFPDLHSELNLSSLELGDSALYFCASSARGQFYGYTFGSGTRLTVV.

Comment on this clonotype: One end of the junction fails to match germline, which may point to a read error. The V and J genes are TRBV7-9 and TRBJ1-2; D unclear. This CDR3 region has 14 residues. Germline values: CDR1 SEHNR, CDR2 FQNEAQ (reference sequence). The CDR3 DNA reads as TGTGCCAGCAGCGCCTCGGGGTCTAACTATGGCCACACCTTC. It encodes CASSASGSNYGHTF.

The rearrangement uses TRBV5-1 and TRBJ2-5, with 7 bases fitting TRBD1. Judging by the DNA end, TRBJ2-7 fits better; the J call may be wrong. The length of the CDR3 is 15 residues. CDR1 and CDR2 from the germline V gene are SGHRS and YFSETQ. DNA for the CDR3: TGCGCCAGCAGCTGGACCGGGACAGCCCACCGCGAGCAGTACTTC. Translation gives CASSWTGTAHREQYF.

The chain's CDR3 is CASSAPGGNEQFF. For the CDR3, the DNA is TGTGCCAGCAGCGCCCCGGGGGGCAATGAGCAGTTCTTC. V gene TRBV28 combines with J gene TRBJ2-7, with 7 positions matching TRBD2. The DNA end is more similar to TRBJ2-1, so the J call may be wrong. Germline CDR1 and CDR2: MDHEN and SYDVKM. The length of the CDR3 is 13 residues.

This clonotype was seen a handful of times. The chain links TRBV20-1 to TRBJ2-3; D is possibly TRBD1 or TRBD2 (6 bases each). Trimming took 0 bases from V and 3 from J, leaving 22 bases between them. CDR3 length: 18 amino acids. Germline V CDR1 and CDR2: DFQATT, SNEGSKA (reference sequence). The CDR3 sequence is CSARDWSSGGPLTDTQYF. CDR3 coding DNA: TGCAGTGCTAGAGATTGGAGTAGTGGGGGGCCCCTGACAGATACGCAGTATTTT.

This clonotype was observed a handful of times. The V and J genes are TRBV18 and TRBJ2-5; 7 bases align to TRBD1. Germline V gene lookup returns CDR1 KGHSH and CDR2 LQKENI. The CDR3 covers 16 residues. The ends lost 5 bases at V and 1 base at J; junction bases unmatched: 10. The CDR3 spells CASSSGTGVVQETQYF. CDR3 nucleotides: TGTGCCAGCTCATCGGGCACAGGGGTGGTCCAAGAGACCCAGTACTTC.